This T cell receptor beta chain was recovered during a study of blood T cell repertoires in COVID-19. About the study: Sample material is recorded as cDNA or gDNA derived from T cells, B-cell-depleted T cells, or PBMCs.

The method was immunoSEQ multiplex PCR; TCRdb's version includes in-frame clones alone and lacks a portion of them. The sample includes 70,000 to 95,000 clones, under 90% of them seen just once. Germline CDR1 and CDR2: LNHNV and YYDKDF (reference sequence). V lost 0 bases, J lost 6 bases, and 11 bases lay in between. This CDR3 is built from 14 residues. The J gene is TRBJ1-2, the V gene TRBV15, with D possibly matching TRBD1 (6 bases). The material sequenced was peripheral blood. This sequence originates from a woman in her thirties or forties with active or convalescent COVID-19. The CDR3 DNA follows: TGTGCCACCAGCAGAGATTGGGCAGGGGATGGCTACACCTTC. It translates to CATSRDWAGDGYTF.